These 5 T cell receptor beta chains share one sample of origin, sequenced in a study of blood T cell repertoires in COVID-19. The table came from immunoSEQ multiplex PCR; TCRdb's copy has only in-frame clones and leaves some out. The repertoire holds 95,000 to 150,000 clones, with 86% as singletons. Sequencing input: peripheral blood. The receptor source for this set is a man aged 40-49 years with acute or convalescent COVID-19.

This clone was seen once. Other DNA sequences in this sample translate to the same CDR3. The rearrangement uses TRBV7-2 and TRBJ2-5, with 7 positions matching TRBD2. V trimming: 0 bases; J trimming: 2 bases; junction bases outside the gene matches: 0. Germline-derived CDR1 and CDR2 are SGHTA and FQGNSA. There are 14 residues in the CDR3. The CDR3 loop is CASSLAGGQETQYF. CDR3 sequence (DNA): TGTGCCAGCAGCTTAGCGGGGGGGCAAGAGACCCAGTACTTC.

The chain recombines TRBV10-3 with TRBJ1-6, with 10 bases lining up with TRBD1. Germline V gene data show CDR1 as ENHRY and CDR2 as SYGVKD. This CDR3 comprises 14 residues. V dropped 7 bases and J dropped 8; count of bases not matched to a gene: 5. The CDR3, as DNA: TGTGCCATCACCGCCGGGACAGGGGATTCACCCCTCCACTTT. Protein: CAITAGTGDSPLHF.

This clone appeared a single time. J is TRBJ1-4 and V is TRBV5-1; TRBD1 aligns across 12 bases. The germline gives CDR1 SGHRS, CDR2 YFSETQ. The length of the CDR3 is 16 residues. With 3 bases clipped from V and 7 bases from J, the junction kept 7 bases outside the gene matches. The CDR3 here is CASSSGQGALGEKLFF. The DNA for the CDR3 is TGCGCCAGCAGCTCGGGACAGGGGGCGCTTGGTGAAAAACTGTTTTTT.

The gene calls are TRBV11-2 and TRBJ1-6; D is uncertain. Per germline, CDR1 SGHAT and CDR2 FQNNGV. This CDR3 is built from 15 residues. The V end lost 5 bases, the J end lost 7 bases, and 15 bases lay between the germline ends. CDR3 in amino acids: CASSLRGVENSPLHF. CDR3 nucleotides: TGTGCCAGCAGCCTACGGGGAGTCGAGAATTCACCCCTCCACTTT.

The genes are TRBV6-1 and TRBJ1-2; weak D call: TRBD1 (6 bases). V was cut by 2 bases and J by 7 bases, with 11 bases left in between. Germline V gives CDR1 MNHNS, CDR2 SASEGT. The CDR3 extends over 13 amino acids. CDR3 sequence (DNA): TGTGCCAGCAGTGAAAGGGGGGGGTCTGGCTACACCTTC. Translated: CASSERGGSGYTF.